This T cell receptor beta chain came from a study of beta chain features in type 1 diabetes. Study results and caveats: Among patients with Type 1 diabetes, TCRB CDR3s were moderately but significantly shorter in every one of the four CD4+ subsets. These data did not resolve whether HLA type affects TCRB rearrangement.

Since all of the isolated RNA was reverse transcribed, expressed TCRB transcripts were what got sequenced. Data came from immunoSEQ multiplex PCR; TCRdb stores just in-frame clones and leaves some out. The repertoire consists of about 29,000 clones, with roughly 50% occurring once and the leading ten covering 1.5%. V trimming: 0 bases; J trimming: 8 bases; junction bases outside the gene matches: 8. This CDR3 comprises 15 residues. Germline-derived CDR1 and CDR2 are SGHNT and YYREEE (reference sequence). In regard to this clone: What it binds is unknown.

Donors underwent one heparinised blood draw, around 120 mL on average. This receptor was identified in a woman in her late teens or twenties with type 1 diabetes. The rearrangement links TRBV5-4 to TRBJ2-1, with TRBD2 identical over 7 bases. The sample consisted of Tregs from blood. The CDR3 reads CASSLGGGPQYEQFF. The DNA for the CDR3 is TGTGCCAGCAGCTTGGGGGGAGGGCCTCAATATGAGCAGTTCTTC.